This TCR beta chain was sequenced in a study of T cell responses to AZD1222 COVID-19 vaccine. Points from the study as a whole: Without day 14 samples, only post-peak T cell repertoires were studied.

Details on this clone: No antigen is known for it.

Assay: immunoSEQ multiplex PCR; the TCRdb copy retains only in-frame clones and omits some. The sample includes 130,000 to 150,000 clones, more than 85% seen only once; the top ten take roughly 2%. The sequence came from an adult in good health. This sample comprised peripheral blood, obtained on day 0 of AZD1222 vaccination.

CDR3: CASSSEFGLYNEQFF. The CDR3 nucleotides are TGTGCCAGCAGCTCTGAGTTTGGGCTTTACAATGAGCAGTTCTTC. This chain joins TRBV7-2 and TRBJ2-1, with D hard to call. There are 15 residues in the CDR3. Germline CDR1 is SGHTA and CDR2 is FQGNSA. V gave up 4 bases and J gave up 4 bases, with 14 bases separating them. Combining the CDR3 with reference TRBV7-2 and TRBJ2-1 gives the whole variable domain GAGVSQSPSNKVTEKGKDVELRCDPISGHTALYWYRQSLGQGLEFLIYFQGNSAPDKSGLPSDRFSAERTGGSVSTLTIQRTQQEDSAVYLCASSSEFGLYNEQFFGPGTRLTVL.